Presented here are 9 T cell receptor beta chains from one specimen sequenced in a study of blood T cell repertoires in COVID-19. Sequencing was performed with immunoSEQ multiplex PCR; in TCRdb, only in-frame clones are kept and a portion is missing. The sample comprises about 160,000 clones, approximately 80% of which are singletons, and roughly 2.9% rests with the top ten. The source material was peripheral blood. These TCRs come from a woman in her sixties or seventies with acute or convalescent COVID-19.

This rearrangement joins TRBV3-1 (or the pseudogene TRBV3-2) to TRBJ2-5, with 10 bases fitting TRBD1. The CDR3 covers 13 residues. CDR1 and CDR2 (germline): LGHDT, YNNKEL (reference sequence). Losses at the gene ends were 4 bases for V and 4 bases for J; bases not matched to a gene: 0. The CDR3 sequence is CASSRDRGETQYF. The CDR3 DNA sequence: TGTGCCAGCAGCCGGGACAGGGGAGAGACCCAGTACTTC.

This sequence joins TRBV6-5 and TRBJ1-5; D is unresolved. CDR1 and CDR2 from the germline V gene are MNHEY and SVGAGI. The CDR3 contains 15 residues. V was trimmed by 11 bases and J by 0 bases, leaving 17 bases between them. CDR3 DNA sequence: TGTGCCGCAAAAGAAAAAAAGCGTAGCAATCAGCCCCAGCATTTT. This encodes CAAKEKKRSNQPQHF.

The rearrangement joins TRBV21-1 to TRBJ2-2; TRBD1 was called by the table and not checked on the DNA. TRBV21-1 is a documented pseudogene. This CDR3 spans 19 amino acids. CDR3 protein: CASNSRDRSPKVITGELFF. Written as DNA, the CDR3 is TGTGCCAGCAATTCTCGGGACAGAAGCCCTAAGGTTATCACCGGGGAGCTGTTTTTT.

The CDR3 is CASGDRNTEAFF. The CDR3 DNA follows: TGTGCCAGCGGTGACAGGAACACTGAAGCTTTCTTT. The gene calls are TRBV7-6 and TRBJ1-1; the D gene is possibly TRBD1 (5 bases). CDR3 length equals 12 residues. Germline loops: CDR1 SGHVS, CDR2 FNYEAQ. The V and J ends lost 8 bases and 1 base respectively, with 8 bases between them.

This clone was seen a single time. The rearrangement joins TRBV6-2 or TRBV6-3 to TRBJ2-3, with 8 bases that match TRBD2. Germline V gene lookup returns CDR1 MNHEY and CDR2 SVGEGT. The CDR3 runs to 15 residues. J was trimmed by 7 bases and V by 5 bases; bases with no gene match: 11. This CDR3 is CASSRDSGVAHTQYF. The CDR3 nucleotides are TGTGCCAGCAGTCGAGATAGCGGGGTCGCCCATACGCAGTATTTT.

The chain couples TRBV6-2 or TRBV6-3 to TRBJ2-2; 11 bases map to TRBD2. Germline loops: CDR1 MNHEY, CDR2 SVGEGT. The CDR3 is made up of 18 amino acids. Trimming took 3 bases from V and 2 from J; bases not matched to a gene: 8. CDR3 DNA: TGTGCCAGCAGTTATATTCCTAGCGGGGGGCGAAACACCGGGGAGCTGTTTTTT. It yields the protein CASSYIPSGGRNTGELFF.

The chain has TRBV7-2 and TRBJ2-1, with TRBD1 as a possible D gene (5 bases). Trimming removed 4 bases at V and 5 bases at J, with 6 bases between. The CDR3 length is 12 residues. The germline gives CDR1 SGHTA, CDR2 FQGNSA. The CDR3 loop is CASSSRDNEQFF. In nucleotides, the CDR3 is TGTGCCAGCAGCTCCAGGGACAATGAGCAGTTCTTC.

The V call is TRBV4-2, the J call TRBJ1-4; D gene uncertain. Between the trimmed V and J ends, which lost 0 bases and 0 bases, there was a span of 26 bases. The germline gives CDR1 LGHNA, CDR2 YNFKEQ. This CDR3 is 22 amino acids long. CDR3 residues: CASSQELALPANLESTNEKLFF. CDR3 sequence (DNA): TGTGCCAGCAGCCAAGAACTAGCCTTACCAGCTAACCTCGAATCAACTAATGAAAAACTGTTTTTT.

CDR3: CASSLAGIRGGYTF. CDR3 in DNA: TGTGCCAGCAGCTTAGCGGGAATCAGGGGTGGCTACACCTTC. The chain joins TRBV7-8 to TRBJ1-2; D is possibly TRBD1 (6 bases). This CDR3 has 14 residues. Looked up from germline, CDR1 is SGHVS and CDR2 is FQNEAQ. V was trimmed by 0 bases and J by 7 bases, leaving 12 bases between them.